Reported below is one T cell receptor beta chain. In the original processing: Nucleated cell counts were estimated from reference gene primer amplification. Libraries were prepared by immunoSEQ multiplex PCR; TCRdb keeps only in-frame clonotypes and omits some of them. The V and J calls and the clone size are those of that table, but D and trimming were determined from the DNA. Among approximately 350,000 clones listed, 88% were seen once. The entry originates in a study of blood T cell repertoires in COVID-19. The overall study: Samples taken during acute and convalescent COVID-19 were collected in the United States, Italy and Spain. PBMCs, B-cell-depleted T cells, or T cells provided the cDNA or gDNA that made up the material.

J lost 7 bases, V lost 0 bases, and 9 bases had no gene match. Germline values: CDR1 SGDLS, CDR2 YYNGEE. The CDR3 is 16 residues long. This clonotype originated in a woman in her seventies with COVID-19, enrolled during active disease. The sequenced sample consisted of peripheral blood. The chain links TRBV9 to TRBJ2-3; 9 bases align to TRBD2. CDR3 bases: TGTGCCAGCAGCGTAGCTAGCGGGGTCATACCTAATACGCAGTATTTT. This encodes CASSVASGVIPNTQYF.